The following is a T cell receptor beta chain sequence with its context. No antigen is known for it. Base qualities are not at hand, and no much larger clone is one base apart. Libraries were prepared through the immunoSEQ multiplex PCR assay. Sourced from immuneACCESS, this table was stored by TCRdb with only in-frame sequences that have V and J called. A share of the clones is absent; for the studies checked, an unresolved V gene accounts for under half, and the remainder has no known explanation. This sample lists roughly 150,000 clones; around nine tenths were detected once. Together, the top ten hold 0.55% to 0.7% of the sample. This sample is part of a study of control samples from healthy donors and cancer patients (dated by TCRdb to 2019 to 2021). The CDR3 runs 13 amino acids, cysteine and phenylalanine included. Only the CDR3 DNA stays, 39 bases, in frame from base 1. Cut back by 0 bases and 4 bases, the V and J ends lie 7 bases apart.

The sequence joins TRBV12-3 or TRBV12-4 to TRBJ2-7; TRBD1 might be the D gene, on 6 matching bases. This clonotype was sampled from a woman aged 30 to 39 in good health. Source material: blood. The nucleotide sequence is TGTGCCAGCAGTTTAGCAGGGGGATACGAGCAGTACTTC. It encodes CASSLAGGYEQYF.